The 25 T cell receptor beta chains in this list originate from one sample, sequenced in a study of naive and memory T cell subsets. Ligated cDNA underwent four rounds of PCR with nested alpha and beta constant region primers and SP2. TCRdb re-called the 5' RACE reads with MiXCR, one entry per CDR3 protein. Of 45,000 to 55,000 distinct CDR3 sequences listed, 4.7% are singletons. TCR cDNA received a 3' ligated oligonucleotide that carried a UMI. The source is a female donor in good health.

This clonotype was counted ten times or more. The chain couples TRBV18 to TRBJ2-7; possibly TRBD1 for D (5 bases). Germline assignment: CDR1 KGHSH and CDR2 LQKENI. The germline V and J ends were trimmed by 3 bases and 2 bases, with 8 bases remaining between them. This CDR3 is built from 13 residues. CDR3: CASSPRQTYEQYF. CDR3 coding DNA: TGTGCCAGCTCACCGAGACAGACCTACGAGCAGTACTTC.

The sample holds many counts of this clonotype. The rearrangement uses TRBV18 and TRBJ2-7, with D perhaps TRBD1 (5 bases). The CDR3 loop spans 12 amino acids. CDR1 is KGHSH, CDR2 LQKENI, per germline. Between the trimmed V and J ends, which lost 3 bases and 4 bases, there was a span of 7 bases. CDR3 sequence reads: CASSPDRYEQYF. The CDR3, as DNA: TGTGCCAGCTCACCCGACAGATACGAGCAGTACTTC. Variable domain in full (rest from reference TRBV18 and TRBJ2-7): NAGVMQNPRHLVRRRGQEARLRCSPMKGHSHVYWYRQLPEEGLKFMVYLQKENIIDESGMPKERFSAEFPKEGPSILRIQQVVRGDSAAYFCASSPDRYEQYFGPGTRLTVT.

This clonotype was recorded at least ten times. The J gene is TRBJ2-7, the V gene TRBV6-5; D remains unclear. Trimming left V 2 bases short and J 0 bases short, with 11 bases between. Germline V gene sequence: CDR1 MNHEY, CDR2 SVGAGI. This CDR3 has 15 amino acids. The CDR3 region has the DNA TGTGCCAGCAGTTACCAGATCGAGAGCTCCTACGAGCAGTACTTC. Protein: CASSYQIESSYEQYF.

The sample holds a few counts of this clonotype. This chain uses TRBV29-1 with TRBJ1-6, with 9 bases fitting TRBD1. Losses at the gene ends were 6 bases for V and 8 bases for J; bases not matched to a gene: 5. This CDR3 is built from 13 residues. In germline, CDR1 is SQVTM, CDR2 ANQGSEA. CDR3 DNA sequence: TGCAGCGTGGGACAGGGAGGAGATTCACCCCTCCACTTT. It translates to CSVGQGGDSPLHF.

This clonotype was recorded at least ten times. This sequence joins TRBV19 and TRBJ1-5, with 7 bases fitting TRBD1. Per the germline V gene, CDR1 is LNHDA and CDR2 is SQIVND (reference sequence). CDR3 length: 14 amino acids. With V trimmed by 6 bases and J by 3 bases, 5 bases remained unmatched. DNA of the CDR3: TGTGCCAGTAGCCAGGGGGAGTTCAATCAGCCCCAGCATTTT. Translated: CASSQGEFNQPQHF.

This clonotype was counted ten times or more. The chain has TRBV6-5 and TRBJ1-5; TRBD1 is a possible D gene (5 bases). Per germline, CDR1 MNHEY and CDR2 SVGAGI. V dropped 6 bases and J dropped 4 bases, with 13 bases sitting between them. This CDR3 is 14 amino acids long. The CDR3 here is CASRGGGSNQPQHF. CDR3 sequence (DNA): TGTGCCAGCAGGGGCGGGGGATCAAATCAGCCCCAGCATTTT.

This clonotype was seen only a few times. The J gene is TRBJ2-5, the V gene TRBV3-1, with 16 positions matching TRBD2. The junction had 9 bases not matched to a gene; V was cut back by 4 bases and J by 7 bases. The CDR3 totals 17 residues. Germline values: CDR1 LGHDT, CDR2 YNNKEL (reference sequence). In nucleotides, the CDR3 is TGTGCCAGCAGCCCGGGACTAGCGGGAGGGCCCTCTGGGACCCAGTACTTC. Its protein product is CASSPGLAGGPSGTQYF.

The rearrangement joins TRBV19 to TRBJ2-7; maybe TRBD2 (6 bases). The CDR3 sequence is 12 residues long. Trimming stripped 5 bases from V and 6 bases from J, with 11 bases between. Germline lookup yields CDR1 LNHDA and CDR2 SQIVND (reference sequence). The CDR3 DNA sequence: TGTGCCAGTAGTGCGGTGGGGGGCGAGCAGTACTTC. The encoded protein is CASSAVGGEQYF.

The chain combines TRBV6-5 with TRBJ1-2; D not resolved. Trimming stripped 6 bases from V and 2 bases from J, with 10 bases between. The germline V gene has CDR1 MNHEY and CDR2 SVGAGI. The CDR3 sequence is 13 residues long. The DNA of the CDR3 is TGTGCCAGCAGGCGAAGTGGGAACTATGGCTACACCTTC. It translates to CASRRSGNYGYTF.

This clonotype showed up many times. The chain is built from TRBV12-3 or TRBV12-4 and TRBJ2-7; TRBD2 matches at 9 bases. The CDR3 is 14 amino acids. V shed 8 bases and J 1 base; nucleotides not matched to a gene: 6. This chain's CDR3 is CASRRAGGSYEQYF. DNA of the CDR3: TGTGCCAGCCGGAGGGCGGGAGGGTCCTACGAGCAGTACTTC.

This clonotype was observed at least ten times. The V and J genes are TRBV9 and TRBJ1-5, with 12 bases identical to TRBD1. The J segment lost 0 bases and the V segment lost 3 bases, leaving 4 bases of the junction unmatched. Germline lookup yields CDR1 SGDLS and CDR2 YYNGEE. This CDR3 has 17 amino acids. This CDR3 is CASSGGTGGYSNQPQHF. Here the CDR3 DNA reads TGTGCCAGCAGCGGGGGGACAGGGGGCTATAGCAATCAGCCCCAGCATTTT.

At least ten counts were recorded for this clonotype. J is TRBJ2-1 and V is TRBV4-1; D is undetermined. This CDR3 comprises 20 residues. Germline V gene lookup returns CDR1 MGHRA and CDR2 YSYEKL. Trimming took off 1 base at V and 6 bases at J, with 28 bases between the two ends. CDR3 sequence reads: CASSQVISGMLLRGPNEQFF. The CDR3 nucleotides are TGCGCCAGCAGCCAAGTCATTTCGGGTATGCTACTCCGAGGACCCAATGAGCAGTTCTTC.

CDR3 nucleotide sequence: TGCAGCTTTGCCCCCGGACTAGCGGGAGGCGAGCAGTACTTC. Protein sequence: CSFAPGLAGGEQYF. The chain is built from TRBV29-1 and TRBJ2-7, with 14 bases identical to TRBD2. The CDR3 is 14 amino acids. The V and J ends lost 8 bases and 6 bases, in that order; junction bases with no gene match: 9. Looked up from germline, CDR1 is SQVTM and CDR2 is ANQGSEA.

CDR3 region: CASSQIQGTEAFF. In nucleotides, the CDR3 is TGCGCCAGCAGCCAAATACAGGGCACTGAAGCTTTCTTT. V gene TRBV4-3 combines with J gene TRBJ1-1; tentative D call: TRBD1 (6 bases). V lost 2 bases to trimming and J lost 4 bases, with 8 bases between them. The CDR3 spans 13 residues. Germline CDR1 is LGHNA and CDR2 is YSLEER.

This clonotype has ten or more counts. This rearrangement joins TRBV19 to TRBJ1-5; the D gene is possibly TRBD1 (5 bases). The CDR3 extends over 15 amino acids. Germline-derived CDR1 and CDR2 are LNHDA and SQIVND (reference sequence). Deletions cut 8 bases from V and 0 bases from J, with 14 bases between. Here the CDR3 reads CASSLVGTSNQPQHF. Written as DNA, the CDR3 is TGTGCCAGTTCCCTGGTAGGGACTAGCAATCAGCCCCAGCATTTT.

This clonotype was observed at least ten times. The V call is TRBV28, the J call TRBJ2-3; perhaps TRBD2 as D (6 bases). V was cut by 10 bases and J by 2 bases, with 22 bases left in between. This CDR3 is built from 16 residues. Per the germline V gene, CDR1 is MDHEN and CDR2 is SYDVKM. CDR3 nucleotide sequence: TGTGCCACCACCTTGGGGGGAGGAGGCCCCACAGATACGCAGTATTTT. Its translation: CATTLGGGGPTDTQYF.

There are many counts of this clonotype. V gene TRBV12-3 or TRBV12-4 combines with J gene TRBJ2-5, with D tentatively TRBD1 or TRBD2 (5 bases each). The V end lost 7 bases, the J end lost 4 bases, and 13 bases lay between the germline ends. The CDR3 covers 13 residues. The DNA for the CDR3 is TGTGCCAGCAAGGGACGGGCGGCAGAGACCCAGTACTTC. Translated: CASKGRAAETQYF.

This clonotype was seen many times. The chain employs TRBV7-2 and TRBJ2-5; the match to TRBD2 covers 7 bases. After removal of 6 bases from V and 5 bases from J, the junction contained 9 bases not matched to a gene. This CDR3 is built from 14 residues. Germline V gene data show CDR1 as SGHTA and CDR2 as FQGNSA. CDR3 sequence reads: CASRRSGTLETQYF. CDR3 sequence (DNA): TGTGCCAGCAGGCGGAGCGGGACTCTGGAGACCCAGTACTTC.

This clonotype occurred many times. The rearrangement uses TRBV14 and TRBJ2-7, with D maybe TRBD2 (5 bases). Trimming took 4 bases from V and 2 from J, leaving 12 bases between them. Germline V gives CDR1 SGHDN, CDR2 FVKESK. The CDR3 sequence is 14 residues long. This chain's CDR3 is CASSRWTDTYEQYF. The CDR3 DNA sequence: TGTGCCAGCAGCCGTTGGACTGATACCTACGAGCAGTACTTC.

This clonotype was counted ten times or more. The chain is built from TRBV14 and TRBJ2-1, with D unresolved. The CDR3 spans 16 residues. CDR1 and CDR2 from the germline V gene are SGHDN and FVKESK. Trimming took 0 bases from V and 7 from J, leaving 16 bases between them. CDR3 nucleotides: TGTGCCAGCAGCCAAGAGGTAACTCCTGTTTTAAATGAGCAGTTCTTC. This codes for CASSQEVTPVLNEQFF.

Ten or more counts support this clonotype. This chain joins TRBV6-1 and TRBJ1-5; no definite D call. With 2 bases removed from V and 0 bases from J, the gap between germline ends came to 5 bases. Per germline, CDR1 MNHNS and CDR2 SASEGT. This CDR3 has 14 amino acids. The CDR3 here is CASSELISNQPQHF. The CDR3 DNA follows: TGTGCCAGCAGTGAACTGATTAGCAATCAGCCCCAGCATTTT.

This clonotype has ten or more counts. The rearrangement links TRBV20-1 to TRBJ2-1; TRBD2 matches at 10 bases. The germline V gene encodes CDR1 DFQATT and CDR2 SNEGSKA (reference sequence). Losses at the gene ends were 3 bases for V and 6 bases for J; bases not matched to a gene: 11. The CDR3 loop spans 16 amino acids. The CDR3 is CSARTSGLPSGNEQFF. CDR3 DNA: TGCAGTGCTAGGACTAGCGGGTTGCCCAGCGGCAATGAGCAGTTCTTC.

This clonotype was recorded many times. The V call is TRBV6-2 or TRBV6-3, the J call TRBJ2-1, with D possibly matching TRBD2 (6 bases). Germline lookup yields CDR1 MNHEY and CDR2 SVGEGT. CDR3 length: 16 amino acids. V dropped 7 bases and J dropped 8 bases, with 24 bases sitting between them. The DNA for the CDR3 is TGTGCCAGCAACTCGATCCTAGCGAAGGCCGGCCATGAGCAGTTCTTC. Its translation: CASNSILAKAGHEQFF.

This clonotype was recorded a few times. This chain connects TRBV18 to TRBJ2-1; the D gene is possibly TRBD2 (5 bases). Trimming removed 3 bases at V and 5 bases at J, with 8 bases between. This CDR3 is built from 13 residues. The germline V gene encodes CDR1 KGHSH and CDR2 LQKENI. The CDR3: CASSPLRDNEQFF. The CDR3 DNA reads TGTGCCAGCTCACCCCTGAGGGACAATGAGCAGTTCTTC.

This clonotype was recorded many times. Germline and junction disagree at one end, which may indicate a read error. The chain links TRBV5-1 to TRBJ2-2, with D perhaps TRBD2 (5 bases). The germline CDR1 and CDR2 sequences are SGHRS and YFSETQ. The CDR3 contains 13 residues. The CDR3 sequence is CASSSGNSGELFF. The DNA of the CDR3 is TGCGCCAGCAGCTCCGGGAACTCCGGGGAGCTGTTTTTT.